This T cell receptor (beta chain) was documented in a study of cytomegalovirus exposure and HLA in healthy donors. Findings of the study overall: Later analysis reportedly placed an Asian-associated ancestry cluster below the roughly 670-donor mean in N-insertions.

The PCR used 60 Vbeta and 13 Jbeta primers. Sequenced by immunoSEQ multiplex PCR; TCRdb stores in-frame clones only, minus some. The sample consists of 110,000 or so clones, over 55% of them appearing once. The CDR3 sequence is 14 residues long. Germline V lookup: CDR1 SGHTA, CDR2 FQGNSA. The ends were cut back, 0 bases at V and 3 bases at J, with 9 bases in the middle. As concerns this clone: Its antigen is not known.

The chain is built from TRBV7-2 and TRBJ2-7; the D gene is possibly TRBD2 (6 bases). The sequenced material came from PBMCs. The TCR sequence derives from a man younger than 35 in good health and CMV-seropositive. CDR3 sequence (DNA): TGTGCCAGCAGCTTAGCCAGGCGGGGCTACGAGCAGTACTTC. This codes for CASSLARRGYEQYF.